Included here is one TCR beta chain sequence, with context. The antigen is not known. This record comes from a study of cytomegalovirus exposure and HLA in healthy donors. V lost 5 bases and J lost 4; bases outside the gene matches: 8. CDR3 length: 15 residues. The germline gives CDR1 SGHTA, CDR2 FQGNSA. Study outcomes and limitations: TRBV6-2, TRBV6-3 and some other V segments were unresolvable in 87-base-pair reads. Presence/absence analyses took donor sequencing depth as roughly uniform. In a later analysis, donors in an Asian-associated ancestry cluster reportedly had fewer N-insertions in productive TCRs than the cohort mean.

Primers included in the PCR were 60 Vbeta and 13 Jbeta primers. Method: immunoSEQ multiplex PCR; TCRdb's copy keeps in-frame clones and lacks some. The sample holds some 120,000 clones, 70% to 80% seen once. This TCR derives from a man between 45 and 60 years old in good health and CMV-seronegative. The source material was PBMCs. This sequence joins TRBV7-2 and TRBJ1-3; 7 bases agree with TRBD1. The CDR3 loop reads CASSPQTGSGNTIYF. The CDR3, as DNA: TGTGCCAGCAGCCCCCAGACAGGGTCCGGAAACACCATATATTTT.